The 11 T cell receptor beta chains below were found in one sample sequenced in a study of persistence of HIV-infected CD4 T cells (dated by TCRdb to 2019 to 2021). For these TCRs, the target antigens are not known. The sample's treatment or condition label, in plain terms: suppressive antiretroviral therapy. As a nonspecific positive control representing the CD4+ T cell repertoire, cells were stimulated with anti-CD3/anti-CD28 magnetic beads. Responding CD4+ T cells were sorted on the basis of upregulation of both CD40 ligand and CD69. The immunoSEQ hsTCRB assay version 4 in survey mode was used to sequence TCRbeta repertoires from genomic DNA. Here the immuneACCESS table is served through TCRdb, limited to in-frame sequences with V and J called. Missing clones are a known gap in these copies; in checked studies unresolved V genes cover under half, and the rest lacks a known reason. This sample comprises 44,000 or so clones, approximately 90% of them detected only once. 1.8% of the sample is taken by the ten largest.

The sample was CD4+ T cells sorted from PBMCs after roughly 18-hour stimulation, taken from a patient who received antiretroviral therapy. The cell subset or site label on this specimen signifies: CD40L+CD69+ CD4 T cells responding to anti-CD3/anti-CD28 beads, representing the overall repertoire. The source is an adult man with HIV who was CMV-seropositive.

The rearrangement joins TRBV12-3 or TRBV12-4 to TRBJ2-7; D possibly corresponds to TRBD1 (6 bases). The length of the CDR3 is 12 residues. Trimming left V 8 bases short and J 7 bases short, with 15 bases between. The CDR3 region has the DNA TGTGCCAGCCGCTACAGGGCCTGGGAGCAGTACTTC. Translation gives CASRYRAWEQYF.

The CDR3 region has the DNA TGTGCCAGCAGTACTAGCGGGAAAAACATTCAGTACTTC. Translation: CASSTSGKNIQYF. The chain carries TRBV2 and TRBJ2-4; TRBD2 agrees at 9 bases. V trimming: 5 bases; J trimming: 4 bases; junction bases outside the gene matches: 0. Germline V CDR1 and CDR2: SNHLY, FYNNEI. There are 13 residues in the CDR3.

The rearrangement uses TRBV21-1 and TRBJ2-3; whether TRBD2, the table's D call, matches the DNA was not checked. TRBV21-1 is tagged as a pseudogene. This CDR3 comprises 16 residues. CDR3 bases: TGTGCCAGCAGAGTCTCGGGGTACACTAGCACAGATACGCAGTATTTT. Encoded protein: CASRVSGYTSTDTQYF.

The chain is built from TRBV5-1 and TRBJ1-2; maybe TRBD1 (5 bases). Trimming removed 4 bases at V and 6 bases at J, with 13 bases between. CDR1 and CDR2 from the germline V gene are SGHRS and YFSETQ. The CDR3 totals 13 residues. The CDR3 nucleotides read TGCGCCAGCAGCCTCAGGGTTGAGGATGGCTACACCTTC. This encodes CASSLRVEDGYTF.

V usage is TRBV5-1 and J usage is TRBJ2-1; D perhaps matches TRBD1 (6 bases). Germline lookup yields CDR1 SGHRS and CDR2 YFSETQ. This CDR3 is built from 15 residues. Trimming removed 2 bases at V and 5 bases at J, with 14 bases between. CDR3 in amino acids: CASSLRLKGDNEQFF. In DNA form, the CDR3 reads TGCGCCAGCAGCTTACGGTTGAAGGGGGACAATGAGCAGTTCTTC.

The rearrangement joins TRBV12-5 to TRBJ1-1; maybe TRBD1 (6 bases). The CDR3 runs 14 residues. Trimming pared 2 bases from V and 6 bases from J, leaving 13 bases between. From germline, CDR1 is LGHNT and CDR2 FRNRAP. CDR3 region: CASGLTGMFSEAFF. In nucleotides, the CDR3 is TGTGCTAGTGGTTTGACAGGGATGTTTTCTGAAGCTTTCTTT. Full variable domain (outside the CDR3, taken from reference TRBV12-5 and TRBJ1-1): DARVTQTPRHKVTEMGQEVTMRCQPILGHNTVFWYRQTMMQGLELLAYFRNRAPLDDSGMPKDRFSAEMPDATLATLKIQPSEPRDSAVYFCASGLTGMFSEAFFGQGTRLTVV.

V gene TRBV7-2 combines with J gene TRBJ2-7, with 9 bases lining up with TRBD2. This CDR3 spans 13 amino acids. The V gene's germline CDR1 is SGHTA and CDR2 FQGNSA. J lost 2 bases, V lost 9 bases, and 5 bases had no gene match. The CDR3 sequence: CASSKRGAYEQYF. The CDR3 DNA is TGTGCCAGTTCAAAGCGGGGGGCCTACGAGCAGTACTTC.

CDR3 DNA sequence: TGCGCCAGCAGCTTGGCCGAGGGGGAGACCCAGTACTTC. The encoded protein is CASSLAEGETQYF. The chain uses TRBV5-1 and TRBJ2-5, with D perhaps being TRBD1 or TRBD2 (5 bases each). The CDR3 totals 13 residues. V gave up 0 bases and J gave up 5 bases, with 8 bases separating them. Germline CDR1 and CDR2: SGHRS and YFSETQ.

The rearrangement joins TRBV28 to TRBJ1-6; possibly TRBD1 for D (5 bases). V was shortened by 2 bases and J by 7 bases, with 12 bases between the two germline ends. Germline-derived CDR1 and CDR2 are MDHEN and SYDVKM. The CDR3 loop spans 15 amino acids. CDR3 coding DNA: TGTGCCAGCAGTTTACCGGCAGGGTTAAATTCACCCCTCCACTTT. Translating gives CASSLPAGLNSPLHF.

The genes are TRBV19 and TRBJ1-5, with D perhaps TRBD1 (5 bases). V was cut by 3 bases and J by 5 bases, with 11 bases left in between. The CDR3 is 14 amino acids. Germline loops: CDR1 LNHDA, CDR2 SQIVND (reference sequence). Here the CDR3 reads CASSMLGDHQPQHF. The DNA of the CDR3 is TGTGCCAGTAGTATGTTGGGGGATCATCAGCCCCAGCATTTT.

V and J are TRBV5-4 and TRBJ2-1, with D maybe TRBD2 (7 bases). CDR1 is SGHNT and CDR2 is YYREEE in the germline V gene (reference sequence). This CDR3 has 15 residues. V was cut by 0 bases and J by 4 bases, with 11 bases left in between. The CDR3 DNA is TGTGCCAGCAGCTTGGATGCGGGGGCGTACAATGAGCAGTTCTTC. It yields the protein CASSLDAGAYNEQFF.